The entry below describes one TCR beta chain. CDR3 length: 13 amino acids. V shed 2 bases and J shed 7 bases, with 8 bases lying between them. Germline CDR1 reads MNHEY; CDR2 reads SVGAGI. The TCR beta repertoire was assessed by survey-level immunoSEQ sequencing. Profiled with immunoSEQ multiplex PCR; TCRdb holds only in-frame clones, not every one. Among 45,000 to 55,000 clones, 90% to 95% were seen once, and the ten largest hold roughly 10%. The chain combines TRBV6-5 with TRBJ1-4, with D unclear. The sample comprised PBMCs. This clonotype was obtained from a man between 40 and 49 years old with rheumatoid arthritis. The CDR3 loop reads CASSYRPREKLFF. The CDR3 DNA reads TGTGCCAGCAGTTACAGGCCCCGTGAAAAACTGTTTTTT.